The clone carrying this T cell receptor (beta chain) was counted a few times. One end of the junction is discordant with germline, which a read error may explain. The CDR3 has 14 residues. The germline CDR1 and CDR2 sequences are SSHAT and FNYEAQ (reference sequence). The time point: patch test 2, 6 weeks after DPC sensitization. Treatment noted: therapeutic diphenylcyclopropenone sensitization with weekly scalp DPC. TCRdb re-analysed the RACE reads in MiXCR, keeping a single row per CDR3 protein. The sample consists of roughly 380,000 distinct CDR3 sequences, just under 6.5% of them appearing once. The source of the sample is a study of human T cells and chemical hapten exposure.

The TCR was taken from a woman between 18 and 29 years old with alopecia areata. Some clones in this sample may be carry-over from other donors' samples. The chain carries TRBV7-7 and TRBJ1-1; no firm D call. Material: whole blood, obtained in connection with sensitization to the hapten diphenylcyclopropenone (DPC). CDR3 nucleotide sequence: TGTGCTAGCAGCTCCCCTCATCCAGGCACTGAAGCTTTCTTT. As protein: CASSSPHPGTEAFF.